The present T cell receptor (beta chain) was sequenced within a study of a mutant IDH1 vaccine in newly diagnosed glioma. Study details: Treated patients, averaging 40.4 years, were 62.5% male and about 40% female.

Sequenced by immunoSEQ multiplex PCR; TCRdb stores in-frame clones only, minus some. The sample lists roughly 130,000 clones, around three quarters occurring once. Indicated time point: week 11, during vaccination. Alongside topical imiquimod, each dose of vaccine comprised 300 ug of mutant IDH1 20-mer peptide. V was clipped by 2 bases and J by 1 base, with 8 bases between them. Germline CDR1 is KGHSH and CDR2 is LQKENI. The CDR3 covers 14 residues. This clone was seen a single time. Its specificity is not known. The source material was PBMCs, sampled from a glioma patient whose treatment included an IDH1 peptide vaccine. The chain couples TRBV18 to TRBJ2-5; perhaps TRBD1 as D (6 bases). This sequence originates from a man aged 35-49 years with glioma. CDR3 DNA sequence: TGTGCCAGCTCACCAACGACAGGCCAAGAGACCCAGTACTTC. It yields the protein CASSPTTGQETQYF.